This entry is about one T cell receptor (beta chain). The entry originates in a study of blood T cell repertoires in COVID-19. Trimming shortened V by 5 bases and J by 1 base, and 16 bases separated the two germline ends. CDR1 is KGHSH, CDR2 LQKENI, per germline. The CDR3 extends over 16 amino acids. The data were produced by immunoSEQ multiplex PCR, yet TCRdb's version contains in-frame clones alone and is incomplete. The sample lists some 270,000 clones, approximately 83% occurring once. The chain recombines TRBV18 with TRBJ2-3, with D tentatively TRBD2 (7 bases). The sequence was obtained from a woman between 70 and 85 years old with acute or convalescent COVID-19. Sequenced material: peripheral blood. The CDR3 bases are TGTGCCAGCTCAACAAAGGGGGGGTCGGGCACAGATACGCAGTATTTT. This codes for CASSTKGGSGTDTQYF.